This record looks at one T cell receptor (beta chain) sequence and its context. CDR1 and CDR2 (germline): SGHRS, YFSETQ. The V gene lost 4 bases and the J gene lost 3 bases, with 10 bases spanning the gap. This CDR3 is 13 amino acids long. The data belong to a study of blood T cell repertoires in COVID-19. Across the whole study: Sources were T cells, B-cell-depleted T cells, or PBMCs; the material itself was cDNA or gDNA.

Sequencing was performed with immunoSEQ multiplex PCR; in TCRdb, only in-frame clones are kept and a portion is missing. The sample lists about 240,000 clones; more than 75% were seen once. The V call is TRBV5-1, the J call TRBJ1-2, with a possible D match to TRBD1 (6 bases). The sequence was collected from a woman aged 55-70 years with active or convalescent COVID-19. The sample consisted of peripheral blood. CDR3: CASSHGQYYGYTF. The CDR3 nucleotides are TGCGCCAGCAGCCACGGACAGTACTATGGCTACACCTTC.